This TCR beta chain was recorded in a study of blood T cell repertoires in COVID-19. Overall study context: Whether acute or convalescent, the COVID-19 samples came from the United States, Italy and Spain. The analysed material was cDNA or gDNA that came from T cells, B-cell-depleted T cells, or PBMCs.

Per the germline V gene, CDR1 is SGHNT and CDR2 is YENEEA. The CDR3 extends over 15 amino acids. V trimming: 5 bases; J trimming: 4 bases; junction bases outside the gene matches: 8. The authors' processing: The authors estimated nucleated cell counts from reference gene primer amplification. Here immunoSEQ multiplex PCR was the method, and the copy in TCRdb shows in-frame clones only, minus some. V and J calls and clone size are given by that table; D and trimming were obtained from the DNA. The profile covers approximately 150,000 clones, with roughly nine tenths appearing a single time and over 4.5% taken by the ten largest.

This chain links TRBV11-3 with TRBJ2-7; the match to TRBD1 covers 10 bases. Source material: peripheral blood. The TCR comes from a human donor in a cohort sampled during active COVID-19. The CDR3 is CASSRWGQGFYEQYF. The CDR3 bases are TGTGCCAGCAGCAGATGGGGACAGGGGTTTTACGAGCAGTACTTC.